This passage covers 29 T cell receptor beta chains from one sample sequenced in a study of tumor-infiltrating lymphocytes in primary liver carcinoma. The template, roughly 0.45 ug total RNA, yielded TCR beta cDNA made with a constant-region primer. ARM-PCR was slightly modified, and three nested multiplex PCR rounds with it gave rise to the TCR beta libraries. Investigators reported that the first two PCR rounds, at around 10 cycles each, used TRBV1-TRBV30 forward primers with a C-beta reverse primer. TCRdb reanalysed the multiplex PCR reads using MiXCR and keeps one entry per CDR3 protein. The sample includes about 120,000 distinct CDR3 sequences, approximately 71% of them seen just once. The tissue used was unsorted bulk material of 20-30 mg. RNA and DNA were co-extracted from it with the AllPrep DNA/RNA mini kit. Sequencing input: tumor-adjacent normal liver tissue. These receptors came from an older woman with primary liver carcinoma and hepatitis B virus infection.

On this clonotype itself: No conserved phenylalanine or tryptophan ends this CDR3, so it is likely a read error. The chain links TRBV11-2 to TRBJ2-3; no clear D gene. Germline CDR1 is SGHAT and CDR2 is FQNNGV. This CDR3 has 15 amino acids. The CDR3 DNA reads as TGTGCCAGTAGCTTAATACCCGGCACTACAGATACGCAGTATTTA. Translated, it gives CASSLIPGTTDTQYL.

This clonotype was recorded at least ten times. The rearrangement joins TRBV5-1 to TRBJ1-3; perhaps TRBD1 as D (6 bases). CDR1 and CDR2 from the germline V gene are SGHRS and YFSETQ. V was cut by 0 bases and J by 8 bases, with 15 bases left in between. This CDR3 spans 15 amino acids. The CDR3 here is CASSLARQGKDTIYF. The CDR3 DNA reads TGCGCCAGCAGCTTGGCCCGGCAGGGGAAGGACACCATATATTTT.

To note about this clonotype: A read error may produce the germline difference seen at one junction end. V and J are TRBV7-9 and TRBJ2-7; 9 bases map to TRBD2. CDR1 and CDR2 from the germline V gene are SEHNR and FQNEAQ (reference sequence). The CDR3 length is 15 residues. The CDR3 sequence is CDSSLAGVSTYEQYF. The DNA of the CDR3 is TGTGACAGCAGCTTAGCGGGGGTTTCTACCTACGAGCAGTACTTC.

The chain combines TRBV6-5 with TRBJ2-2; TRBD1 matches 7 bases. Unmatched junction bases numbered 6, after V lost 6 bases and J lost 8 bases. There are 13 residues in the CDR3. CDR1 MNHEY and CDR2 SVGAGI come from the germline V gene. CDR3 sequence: CASRDRTRGELFF. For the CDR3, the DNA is TGTGCCAGCAGGGACAGGACGAGAGGGGAGCTGTTTTTT.

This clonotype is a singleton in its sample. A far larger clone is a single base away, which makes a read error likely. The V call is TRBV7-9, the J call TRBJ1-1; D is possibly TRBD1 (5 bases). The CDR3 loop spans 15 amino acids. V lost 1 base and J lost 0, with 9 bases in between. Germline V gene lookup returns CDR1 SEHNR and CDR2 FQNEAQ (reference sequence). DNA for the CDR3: TGTGCCAGCAGCTTAGGGGGGTCCCTGAACACTGAAGCTTTCTTT. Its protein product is CASSLGGSLNTEAFF. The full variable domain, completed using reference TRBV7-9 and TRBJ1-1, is DTGVSQNPRHKITKRGQNVTFRCDPISEHNRLYWYRQTLGQGPEFLTYFQNEAQLEKSRLLSDRFSAERPKGSFSTLEIQRTEQGDSAMYLCASSLGGSLNTEAFFGQGTRLTVV.

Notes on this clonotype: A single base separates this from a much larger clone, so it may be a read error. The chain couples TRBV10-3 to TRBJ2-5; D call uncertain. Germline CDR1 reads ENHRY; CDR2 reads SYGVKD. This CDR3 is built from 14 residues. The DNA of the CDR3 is TGTGCCATCAGTGAGATGGCCAGCCAAGAGTCCCAGTACTTC. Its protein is CAISEMASQESQYF.

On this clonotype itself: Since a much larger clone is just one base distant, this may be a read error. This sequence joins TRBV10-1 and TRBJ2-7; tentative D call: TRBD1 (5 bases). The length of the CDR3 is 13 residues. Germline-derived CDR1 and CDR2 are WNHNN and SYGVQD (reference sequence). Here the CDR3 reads CASMPQVPYKQYF. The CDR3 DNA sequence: TGCGCCAGCATGCCACAGGTTCCCTACAAGCAGTACTTC.

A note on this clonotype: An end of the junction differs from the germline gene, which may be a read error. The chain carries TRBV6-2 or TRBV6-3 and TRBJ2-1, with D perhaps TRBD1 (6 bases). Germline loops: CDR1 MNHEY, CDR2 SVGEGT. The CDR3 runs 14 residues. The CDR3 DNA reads TGTACCAGCACCCAGGGGAGCTCCTACAATGAGCAGCTCTTC. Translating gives CTSTQGSSYNEQLF.

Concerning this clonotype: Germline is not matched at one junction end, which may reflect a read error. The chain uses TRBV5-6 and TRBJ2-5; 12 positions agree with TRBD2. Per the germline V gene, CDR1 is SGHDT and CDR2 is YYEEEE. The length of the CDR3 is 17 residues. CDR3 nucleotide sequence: TGTGCCAACAGCTTGGGCCGACTAGCGGGAGTGCAAGAGACCCAGTACTTC. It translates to CANSLGRLAGVQETQYF.

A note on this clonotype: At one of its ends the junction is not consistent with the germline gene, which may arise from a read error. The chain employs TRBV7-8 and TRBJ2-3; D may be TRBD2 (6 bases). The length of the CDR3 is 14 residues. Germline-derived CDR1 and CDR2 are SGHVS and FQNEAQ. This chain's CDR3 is CTSTPSAGTDTRYF. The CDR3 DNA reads TGTACCAGCACCCCTAGCGCTGGCACAGATACGCGGTATTTT.

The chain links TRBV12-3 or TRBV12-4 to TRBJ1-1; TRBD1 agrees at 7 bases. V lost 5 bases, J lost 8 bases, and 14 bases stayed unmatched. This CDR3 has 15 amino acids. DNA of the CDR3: TGTGCCAGCAGTATCTGGGACAGTCTCTTAGGGGAAGCTTTCTTT. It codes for CASSIWDSLLGEAFF.

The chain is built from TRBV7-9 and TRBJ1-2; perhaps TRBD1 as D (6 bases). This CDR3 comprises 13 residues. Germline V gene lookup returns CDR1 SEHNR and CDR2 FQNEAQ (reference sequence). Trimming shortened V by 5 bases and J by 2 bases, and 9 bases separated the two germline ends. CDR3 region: CASSQGQNYGYTF. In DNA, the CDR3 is TGTGCCAGCAGCCAGGGACAAAACTATGGCTACACCTTC.

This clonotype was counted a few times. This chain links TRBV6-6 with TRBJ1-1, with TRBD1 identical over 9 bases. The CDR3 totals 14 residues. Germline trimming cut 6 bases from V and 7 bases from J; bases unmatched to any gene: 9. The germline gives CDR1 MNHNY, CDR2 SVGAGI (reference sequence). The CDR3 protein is CASSKVGQGIEAFF. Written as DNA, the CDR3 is TGTGCCAGCAGCAAGGTAGGACAGGGGATTGAAGCTTTCTTT.

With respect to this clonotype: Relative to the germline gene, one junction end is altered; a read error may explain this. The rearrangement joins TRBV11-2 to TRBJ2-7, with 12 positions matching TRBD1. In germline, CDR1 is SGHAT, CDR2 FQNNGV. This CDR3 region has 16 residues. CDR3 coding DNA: TGTGCCAGCAGCTACCGGGACAGGGGGCTCTCCCACGAGCAGTACTTC. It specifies CASSYRDRGLSHEQYF.

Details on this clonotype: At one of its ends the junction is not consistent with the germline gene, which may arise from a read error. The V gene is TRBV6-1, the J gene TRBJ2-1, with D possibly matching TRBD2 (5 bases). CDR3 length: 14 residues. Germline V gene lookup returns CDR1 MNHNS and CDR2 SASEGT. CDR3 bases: TGTGCCAGTAGAGCCGGCGGGTCCTACATTGAGCAGTTCTTC. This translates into CASRAGGSYIEQFF.

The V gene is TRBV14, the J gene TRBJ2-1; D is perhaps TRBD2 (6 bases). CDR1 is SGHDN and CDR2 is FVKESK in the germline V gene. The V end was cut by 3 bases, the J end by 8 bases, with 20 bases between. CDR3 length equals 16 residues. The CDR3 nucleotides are TGTGCCAGCAGCCATTTTAGGGCTTGCGGGAACTATGAGCAGTTCTTC. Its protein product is CASSHFRACGNYEQFF.

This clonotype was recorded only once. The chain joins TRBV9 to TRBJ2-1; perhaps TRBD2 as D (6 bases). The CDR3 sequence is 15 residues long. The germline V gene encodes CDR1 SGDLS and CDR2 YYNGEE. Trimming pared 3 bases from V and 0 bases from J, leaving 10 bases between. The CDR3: CASSEGGISYNEQFF. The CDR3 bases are TGTGCCAGCAGCGAGGGCGGGATCTCCTACAATGAGCAGTTCTTC. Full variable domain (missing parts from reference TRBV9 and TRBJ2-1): DSGVTQTPKHLITATGQRVTLRCSPRSGDLSVYWYQQSLDQGLQFLIQYYNGEERAKGNILERFSAQQFPDLHSELNLSSLELGDSALYFCASSEGGISYNEQFFGPGTRLTVL.

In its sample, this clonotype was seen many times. This CDR3 reads CASSQRFGHLGRETQYF. The CDR3 DNA reads as TGTGCCAGCAGCCAAAGATTCGGCCATCTCGGACGGGAGACCCAGTACTTC. The chain uses TRBV14 and TRBJ2-5, with D uncertain. The V end was cut by 2 bases, the J end by 5 bases, with 21 bases between. Germline values: CDR1 SGHDN, CDR2 FVKESK. The CDR3 loop spans 17 amino acids.

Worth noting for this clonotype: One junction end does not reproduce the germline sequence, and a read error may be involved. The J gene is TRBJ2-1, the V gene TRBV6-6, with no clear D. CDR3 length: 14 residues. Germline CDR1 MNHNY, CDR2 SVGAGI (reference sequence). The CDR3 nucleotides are TGTGCCAGCACCCACGGGCGTTCCTACGATGAGCAGTTCTTC. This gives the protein CASTHGRSYDEQFF.

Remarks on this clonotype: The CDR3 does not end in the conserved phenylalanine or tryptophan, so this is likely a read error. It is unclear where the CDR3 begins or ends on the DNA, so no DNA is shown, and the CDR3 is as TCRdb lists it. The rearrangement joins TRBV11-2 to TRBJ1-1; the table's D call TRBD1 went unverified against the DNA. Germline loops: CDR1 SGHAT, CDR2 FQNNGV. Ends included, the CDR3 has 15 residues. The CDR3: CASSFPTGQGTEALL.

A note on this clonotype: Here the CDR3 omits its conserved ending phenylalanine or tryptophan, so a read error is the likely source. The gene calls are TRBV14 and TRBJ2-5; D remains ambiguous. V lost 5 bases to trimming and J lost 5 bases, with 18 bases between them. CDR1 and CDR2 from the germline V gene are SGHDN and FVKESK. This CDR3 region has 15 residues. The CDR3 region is CASSVQSGLRETQYV. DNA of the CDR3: TGTGCCAGCAGCGTCCAGAGTGGCCTCCGGGAGACCCAGTACGTC.

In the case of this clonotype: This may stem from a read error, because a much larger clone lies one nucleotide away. CDR3 in DNA: TGTGCCAGCAGGCTAGCGGGAAACAGCACAGATACGCAGTATTTT. As protein: CASRLAGNSTDTQYF. The chain employs TRBV28 and TRBJ2-3; the match to TRBD2 covers 9 bases. The CDR3 is 15 amino acids. The germline V gene has CDR1 MDHEN and CDR2 SYDVKM. Trimming took 6 bases from V and 0 from J; bases not matched to a gene: 4.

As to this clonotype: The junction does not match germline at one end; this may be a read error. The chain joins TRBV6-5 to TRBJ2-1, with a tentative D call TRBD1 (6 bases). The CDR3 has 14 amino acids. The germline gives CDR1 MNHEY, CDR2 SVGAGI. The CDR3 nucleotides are TGTGCCAACAGTTACTCACGGGGTAGGGGGGAGCAGTTCTTC. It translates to CANSYSRGRGEQFF.

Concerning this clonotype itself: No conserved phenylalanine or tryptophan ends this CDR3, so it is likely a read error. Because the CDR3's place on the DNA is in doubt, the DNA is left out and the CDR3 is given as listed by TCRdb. CDR3 sequence reads: CASSRSRGGSTYNELFV. V and J are TRBV11-3 and TRBJ2-1. In germline, CDR1 is SGHNT, CDR2 YENEEA. The CDR3 adds up to 17 amino acids, both ends counted.

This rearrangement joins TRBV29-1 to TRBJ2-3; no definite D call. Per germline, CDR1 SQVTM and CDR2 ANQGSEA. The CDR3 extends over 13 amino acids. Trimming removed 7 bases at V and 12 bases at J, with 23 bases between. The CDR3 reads CSAGITSTDAQYF. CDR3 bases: TGCAGCGCCGGAATCACGAGCACAGATGCCCAGTATTTT.

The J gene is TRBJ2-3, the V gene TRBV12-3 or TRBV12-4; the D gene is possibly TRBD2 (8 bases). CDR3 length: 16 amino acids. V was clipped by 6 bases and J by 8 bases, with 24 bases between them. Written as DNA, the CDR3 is TGTGCCAGCAGCCCTCCCCGGGAGGGGGCCAGGAGTACGCAGTATTTT. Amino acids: CASSPPREGARSTQYF.

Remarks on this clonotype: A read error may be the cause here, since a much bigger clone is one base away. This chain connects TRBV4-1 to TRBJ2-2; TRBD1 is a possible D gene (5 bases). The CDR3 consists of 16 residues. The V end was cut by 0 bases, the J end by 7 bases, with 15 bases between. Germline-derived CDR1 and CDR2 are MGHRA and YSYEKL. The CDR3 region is CASSQDGMGRVGELFF. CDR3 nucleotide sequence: TGCGCCAGCAGCCAAGACGGCATGGGGCGTGTCGGGGAGCTGTTTTTT.

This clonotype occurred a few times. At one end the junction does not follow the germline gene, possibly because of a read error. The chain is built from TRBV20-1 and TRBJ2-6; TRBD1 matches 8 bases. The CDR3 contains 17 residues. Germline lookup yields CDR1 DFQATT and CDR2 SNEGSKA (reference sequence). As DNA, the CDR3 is TGCAGTGCTGCTGGGACAGGAGGTCCCCCTGGGGCCAACGTCCTTACTTTC. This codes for CSAAGTGGPPGANVLTF.

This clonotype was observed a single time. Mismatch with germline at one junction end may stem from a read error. The CDR3 DNA is TGCAGCGTTGATGAAGGGGAGTGGAATGGCTACACTTTC. Translating gives CSVDEGEWNGYTF. The gene calls are TRBV29-1 and TRBJ1-2; TRBD1 might be the D (5 bases). The CDR3 sequence is 13 residues long. Germline CDR1 SQVTM, CDR2 ANQGSEA.